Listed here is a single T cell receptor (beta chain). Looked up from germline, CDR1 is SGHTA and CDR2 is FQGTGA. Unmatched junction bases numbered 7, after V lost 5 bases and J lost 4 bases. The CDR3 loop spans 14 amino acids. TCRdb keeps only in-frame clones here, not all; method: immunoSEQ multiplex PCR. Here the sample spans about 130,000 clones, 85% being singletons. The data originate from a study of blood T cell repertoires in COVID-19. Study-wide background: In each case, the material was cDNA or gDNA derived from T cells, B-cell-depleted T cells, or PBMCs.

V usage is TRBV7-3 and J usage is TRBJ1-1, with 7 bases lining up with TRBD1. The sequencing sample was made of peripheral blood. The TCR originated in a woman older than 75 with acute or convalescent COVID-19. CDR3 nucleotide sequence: TGTGCCAGCAGCGGAGGGGGCGTCGGCACTGAAGCTTTCTTT. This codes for CASSGGGVGTEAFF.